These 15 T cell receptor beta chains originate from one sample sequenced in a study of T-cell memory formation after mild COVID-19 (dated by TCRdb to the early 2020s). Library preparation used 5' RACE. This sample was sequenced with an Illumina NovaSeq 6000. TCRdb applied fastp at Q25 and MiXCR to the public reads, then kept only in-frame beta chains. Each record represents a unique CDR3 protein, reported with the most common genes and DNA among its rows. This sample comprises over 350,000 distinct CDR3 sequences, 20% to 30% of them detected only once. The ten biggest clones cover 8.5% to 9% of the sample. The sample was PBMCs or a T cell subset sorted from them (not recorded which). These receptors all stem from an adult woman who had mild COVID-19 (a few samples of this study predate the infection). The sample titles of this study are shuffled in the database, so cell type and time point are left out; the donor was told from shared clones.

This sequence joins TRBV5-6 and TRBJ1-2; 9 bases fit TRBD1. The V segment lost 6 bases and the J segment 6 bases; nucleotides outside the gene matches: 9. The CDR3 runs 14 residues. From germline, CDR1 is SGHDT and CDR2 YYEEEE. DNA for the CDR3: TGTGCCAGCAAGAGAACAGGGGGCGCTAATGGCTACACCTTC. Its translation: CASKRTGGANGYTF.

This clonotype was counted only a few times. The chain is built from TRBV5-1 and TRBJ2-5; TRBD2 is a possible D gene (5 bases). The length of the CDR3 is 15 residues. Looked up from germline, CDR1 is SGHRS and CDR2 is YFSETQ. Between the trimmed V and J ends, which lost 2 bases and 4 bases, there was a span of 15 bases. The CDR3 DNA reads as TGCGCCAGCAGCTTAGCAAGGGAGCACAGAGAGACCCAGTACTTC. Translating it yields CASSLAREHRETQYF.

This clonotype was picked up a small number of times. The chain links TRBV5-1 to TRBJ1-1; D call uncertain. Per the germline V gene, CDR1 is SGHRS and CDR2 is YFSETQ. This CDR3 spans 13 amino acids. Trimming left V 7 bases short and J 1 base short, with 11 bases between. In DNA form, the CDR3 reads TGCGCCAGCTCCCCAAAAGAGAACACTGAAGCTTTCTTT. Protein sequence: CASSPKENTEAFF.

The chain links TRBV5-1 to TRBJ2-1; 11 bases align to TRBD2. V shed 4 bases, J shed 3 bases, and the junction held 3 bases outside the gene matches. The CDR3 loop spans 15 amino acids. Germline V CDR1 and CDR2: SGHRS, YFSETQ. The CDR3 DNA sequence: TGCGCCAGCAGCCTAGCGGGGGGCTACTACAATGAGCAGTTCTTC. Its protein product is CASSLAGGYYNEQFF.

This clonotype has a count of ten or more. The V call is TRBV12-3 or TRBV12-4, the J call TRBJ2-3; a weak D match, TRBD1 (5 bases). This CDR3 is built from 15 residues. V lost 5 bases to trimming and J lost 2 bases, with 14 bases between them. The DNA of the CDR3 is TGTGCCAGCAGTCCTCAGGGTAGTAACACAGATACGCAGTATTTT. Translation: CASSPQGSNTDTQYF.

This clonotype was observed at least ten times. The chain couples TRBV12-3 or TRBV12-4 to TRBJ2-1; TRBD1 aligns across 8 bases. The CDR3 totals 12 residues. The V segment lost 5 bases and the J segment 16 bases; nucleotides outside the gene matches: 10. The CDR3 protein is CASSTTPDRVFF. The CDR3 region has the DNA TGTGCCAGCAGTACAACTCCGGACAGGGTATTCTTC.

CDR3 protein: CSASRPGNQPQHF. CDR3 DNA: TGCAGTGCTAGTCGCCCGGGGAATCAGCCCCAGCATTTT. This rearrangement joins TRBV20-1 to TRBJ1-5; no clear D gene. This CDR3 region has 13 residues. Germline CDR1 reads DFQATT; CDR2 reads SNEGSKA (reference sequence). V shed 3 bases and J shed 4 bases, with 10 bases lying between them.

This clonotype came up once. The V gene is TRBV14, the J gene TRBJ2-2; D is unclear. CDR1 is SGHDN and CDR2 is FVKESK in the germline V gene. The V end lost 2 bases, the J end lost 6 bases, and 13 bases lay between the germline ends. There are 15 residues in the CDR3. The DNA for the CDR3 is TGTGCCAGCAGCCAATTGGTCGAAGTCCCCGGGGAGCTGTTTTTT. This gives the protein CASSQLVEVPGELFF. The full variable domain, with the rest looked up from reference TRBV14 and TRBJ2-2, is EAGVTQFPSHSVIEKGQTVTLRCDPISGHDNLYWYRRVMGKEIKFLLHFVKESKQDESGMPNNRFLAERTGGTYSTLKVQPAELEDSGVYFCASSQLVEVPGELFFGEGSRLTVL.

This chain links TRBV12-3 or TRBV12-4 with TRBJ1-6, with 9 bases aligning to TRBD1. V shed 1 base and J 7 bases; nucleotides not matched to a gene: 8. The CDR3 runs 17 residues. The CDR3 here is CASSLGLGQGQNSPLHF. The DNA of the CDR3 is TGTGCCAGCAGTTTAGGACTAGGACAGGGGCAGAATTCACCCCTCCACTTT.

The table lists this clonotype with a few counts. This chain connects TRBV7-9 to TRBJ2-1; 9 bases fit TRBD2. This CDR3 spans 16 amino acids. Trimming took 5 bases from V and 7 from J; bases not matched to a gene: 12. The germline V gene has CDR1 SEHNR and CDR2 FQNEAQ (reference sequence). CDR3 in amino acids: CASSTVAGVGKNEQFF. In DNA, the CDR3 is TGTGCCAGCAGCACCGTAGCGGGAGTGGGCAAGAATGAGCAGTTCTTC.

The V and J genes are TRBV3-1 and TRBJ1-5; 11 bases fit TRBD1. Germline-derived CDR1 and CDR2 are LGHDT and YNNKEL (reference sequence). There are 16 residues in the CDR3. V was pared by 3 bases and J by 7 bases, with 8 bases of the junction left unmatched. CDR3 region: CASSQGRTGGGQPQHF. In nucleotides, the CDR3 is TGTGCCAGCAGCCAGGGAAGGACAGGGGGCGGACAGCCCCAGCATTTT.

The table lists this clonotype with a few counts. This chain links TRBV7-6 with TRBJ2-3, with D maybe TRBD2 (6 bases). Per germline, CDR1 SGHVS and CDR2 FNYEAQ. V lost 5 bases to trimming and J lost 5 bases, with 14 bases between them. CDR3 length equals 14 residues. CDR3 sequence: CASSLRTNRDTQYF. In DNA form, the CDR3 reads TGTGCCAGCAGCCTCCGGACTAACCGAGATACGCAGTATTTT. Together with reference TRBV7-6 and TRBJ2-3, the CDR3 gives the full variable domain: GAGVSQSPRYKVTKRGQDVALRCDPISGHVSLYWYRQALGQGPEFLTYFNYEAQQDKSGLPNDRFSAERPEGSISTLTIQRTEQRDSAMYRCASSLRTNRDTQYFGPGTRLTVL.

In its sample, this clonotype was seen a few times. The gene calls are TRBV27 and TRBJ2-3; the match to TRBD2 covers 9 bases. Unmatched junction bases numbered 8, after V lost 7 bases and J lost 6 bases. CDR3 length equals 14 residues. The germline CDR1 and CDR2 sequences are MNHEY and SMNVEV (reference sequence). The CDR3 DNA follows: TGTGCCAGCACCCGCGGGGGGGCCATGGATACGCAGTATTTT. It specifies CASTRGGAMDTQYF.

This clonotype was counted between two and nine times. J is TRBJ2-7 and V is TRBV20-1, with 13 bases identical to TRBD2. Germline V lookup: CDR1 DFQATT, CDR2 SNEGSKA (reference sequence). V dropped 8 bases and J dropped 11; count of bases not matched to a gene: 6. There are 11 residues in the CDR3. CDR3 residues: CSTKTSGREYF. The CDR3 nucleotides are TGCAGTACGAAAACTAGCGGGAGGGAGTACTTC.

The CDR3 here is CASSFGTGAGANVLTF. In nucleotides, the CDR3 is TGTGCCAGCAGTTTCGGGACGGGGGCTGGGGCCAACGTCCTGACTTTC. The gene calls are TRBV12-3 or TRBV12-4 and TRBJ2-6; D perhaps matches TRBD2 (6 bases). This CDR3 region has 16 residues. Trimming removed 3 bases at V and 2 bases at J, with 11 bases between.